This T cell receptor (beta chain) came from a study of cytomegalovirus exposure and HLA in healthy donors. The germline gives CDR1 LGHNA, CDR2 YSLEER. The CDR3 is made up of 16 amino acids. The ends lost 3 bases at V and 4 bases at J; junction bases unmatched: 9. From the approximately 120-subject validation cohort, which was separate from the roughly 700-subject first cohort, the donors were drawn. Study findings and constraints: Usually a TCR sequence was rare, but some public TCRs were found in many donors. First-cohort TCR clusters tended to co-occur in the approximately 130 validation repertoires, a later analysis found. Cytomegalovirus-associated status was assigned to around 160 TCR beta chains.

A note on this clone: Its antigen is not identified.

Libraries were prepared by immunoSEQ multiplex PCR; TCRdb keeps only in-frame clonotypes and omits some of them. This repertoire shows 100,000 to 150,000 clones, over 85% found once; its top ten account for around 1.9%. Sequenced material: PBMCs. The sequence was collected from a woman aged 18-35 years in good health and CMV-seronegative. The rearrangement links TRBV4-3 to TRBJ2-7, with TRBD2 matching over 10 bases. The CDR3 bases are TGCGCCAGCAGCCAGGGACTAGCGCCAGGATCTTACGAGCAGTACTTC. Protein product: CASSQGLAPGSYEQYF.